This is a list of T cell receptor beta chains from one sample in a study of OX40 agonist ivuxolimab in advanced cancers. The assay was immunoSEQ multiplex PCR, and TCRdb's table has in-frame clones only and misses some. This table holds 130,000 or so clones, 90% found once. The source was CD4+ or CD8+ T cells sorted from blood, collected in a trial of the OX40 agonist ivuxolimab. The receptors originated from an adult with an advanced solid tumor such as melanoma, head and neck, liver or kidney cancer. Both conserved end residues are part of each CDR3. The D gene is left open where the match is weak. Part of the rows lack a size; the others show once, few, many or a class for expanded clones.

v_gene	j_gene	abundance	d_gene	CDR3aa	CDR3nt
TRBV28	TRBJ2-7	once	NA	CASSLSPGQTYEQYF	TGTGCCAGCAGTTTGAGTCCTGGGCAAACCTACGAGCAGTACTTC
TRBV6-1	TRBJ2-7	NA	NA	CASTQGQDYEQYF	TGTGCCAGCACCCAGGGGCAGGACTACGAGCAGTACTTC
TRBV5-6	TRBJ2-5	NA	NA	CASSLAGAETQYF	TGTGCCAGCAGCTTGGCAGGGGCAGAGACCCAGTACTTC
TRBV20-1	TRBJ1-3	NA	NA	CSAITGNTIYF	TGCAGTGCTATAACCGGAAACACCATATATTTT
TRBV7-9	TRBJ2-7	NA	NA	CASSPPSRGSYEQYF	TGTGCCAGCAGTCCTCCATCCAGGGGAAGCTACGAGCAGTACTTC
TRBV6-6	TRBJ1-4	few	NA	CASSYLQGVAEKLFF	TGTGCCAGCAGTTACCTTCAGGGCGTAGCGGAAAAACTGTTTTTT
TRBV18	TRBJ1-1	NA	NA	CASSPTGARTEAFF	TGTGCCAGCTCACCAACGGGGGCGAGGACTGAAGCTTTCTTT
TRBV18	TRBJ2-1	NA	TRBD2	CASSAVLAGVGGEQFF	TGTGCCAGCTCAGCCGTACTAGCGGGAGTGGGAGGCGAGCAGTTCTTC
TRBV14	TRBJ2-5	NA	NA	CASSQVFIGRYQETQYF	TGTGCCAGCAGCCAAGTTTTTATCGGCAGGTACCAAGAGACCCAGTACTTC
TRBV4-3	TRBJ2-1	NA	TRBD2	CASSPSGRSDNEQFF	TGCGCCAGCAGCCCAAGCGGGAGGAGCGACAATGAGCAGTTCTTC
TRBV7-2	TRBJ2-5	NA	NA	CASSFLKTGTLKETQYF	TGTGCCAGCAGCTTCCTAAAGACCGGGACTTTAAAAGAGACCCAGTACTTC
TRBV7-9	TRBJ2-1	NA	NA	CASTPTTGINEQFF	TGTGCCAGCACCCCGACGACAGGCATCAATGAGCAGTTCTTC
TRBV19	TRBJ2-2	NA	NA	CASSIWQGNTGELFF	TGTGCCAGTAGTATCTGGCAGGGGAACACCGGGGAGCTGTTTTTT
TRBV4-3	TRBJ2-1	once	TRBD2	CASSQGREVGNEQFF	TGCGCCAGCAGCCAAGGTCGGGAGGTAGGCAATGAGCAGTTCTTC
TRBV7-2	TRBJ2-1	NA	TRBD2	CASSQGGAGRGYNEQFF	TGTGCCAGCAGCCAGGGAGGGGCCGGGAGAGGCTACAATGAGCAGTTCTTC
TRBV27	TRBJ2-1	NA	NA	CASTSRGGYNEQFF	TGTGCCAGCACCTCCAGGGGGGGTTACAATGAGCAGTTCTTC
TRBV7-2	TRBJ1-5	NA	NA	CASSRVEGEDQPQHF	TGTGCCAGCAGCCGCGTTGAAGGAGAGGATCAGCCCCAGCATTTT
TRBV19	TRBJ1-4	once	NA	CASSRAFGNEKLFF	TGTGCCAGTAGTAGGGCTTTCGGGAATGAAAAACTGTTTTTT
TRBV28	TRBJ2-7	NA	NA	CTIRGDYEQYF	TGCACCATCAGGGGGGACTACGAGCAGTACTTC
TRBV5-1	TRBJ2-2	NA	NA	CASSLEASAGVGELFF	TGCGCCAGCAGCTTGGAGGCTAGCGCTGGAGTCGGGGAGCTGTTTTTT
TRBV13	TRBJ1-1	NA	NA	CASSPPGRGAEAFF	TGTGCCAGCAGCCCCCCGGGCAGGGGAGCTGAAGCTTTCTTT
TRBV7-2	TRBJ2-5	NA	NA	CASSPRIQGRETQYF	TGTGCCAGCAGCCCGAGAATACAGGGAAGGGAGACCCAGTACTTC
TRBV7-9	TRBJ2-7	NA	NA	CASRREVDEQYF	TGTGCCAGCCGCCGAGAGGTAGATGAGCAGTACTTC
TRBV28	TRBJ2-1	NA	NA	CASSPIPGPLFYNEQFF	TGTGCCAGCAGTCCCATTCCGGGCCCTCTTTTTTACAATGAGCAGTTCTTC
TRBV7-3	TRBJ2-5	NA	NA	CASSFGQEETQYF	TGTGCCAGCAGCTTTGGGCAGGAAGAGACCCAGTACTTC
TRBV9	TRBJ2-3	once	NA	CASSVDHSRTDTQYF	TGTGCCAGCAGCGTAGATCACAGCCGCACAGATACGCAGTATTTT
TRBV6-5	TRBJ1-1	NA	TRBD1	CATGQGLMNTEAFF	TGTGCCACCGGACAGGGCCTCATGAACACTGAAGCTTTCTTT
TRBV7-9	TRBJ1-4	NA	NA	CASSSPAGATNEKLFF	TGTGCCAGCAGCTCACCGGCGGGGGCAACTAATGAAAAACTGTTTTTT
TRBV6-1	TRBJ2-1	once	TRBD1	CASSDWTGGNNEQFF	TGTGCCAGCAGTGACTGGACAGGGGGGAACAATGAGCAGTTCTTC
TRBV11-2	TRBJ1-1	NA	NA	CASRGAIGNTEAFF	TGTGCCAGCAGGGGGGCCATTGGTAACACTGAAGCTTTCTTT
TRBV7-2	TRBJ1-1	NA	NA	CASSSQENTEAFF	TGTGCCAGCAGCTCCCAAGAGAACACTGAAGCTTTCTTT
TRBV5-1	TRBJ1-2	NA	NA	CASSLARDTVGYTF	TGCGCCAGCAGCTTGGCCCGGGACACGGTCGGCTACACCTTC
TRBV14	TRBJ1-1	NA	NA	CTSTGIMNTEAFF	TGTACCAGCACCGGGATAATGAACACTGAAGCTTTCTTT
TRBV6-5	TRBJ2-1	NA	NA	CASSPVNWDNEQFF	TGTGCCAGCAGCCCGGTAAATTGGGACAATGAGCAGTTCTTC
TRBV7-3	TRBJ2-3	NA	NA	CASSLTREVDTQYF	TGTGCCAGCAGCCTGACGAGGGAAGTGGATACGCAGTATTTT
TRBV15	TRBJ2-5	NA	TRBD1	CATSRGTTGAQRETQYF	TGTGCCACCAGCAGAGGCACGACAGGGGCTCAGCGGGAGACCCAGTACTTC
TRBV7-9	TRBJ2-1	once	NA	CASSPPGLAPPSYNEQFF	TGTGCCAGCAGCCCGCCCGGGCTAGCCCCGCCTTCCTACAATGAGCAGTTCTTC
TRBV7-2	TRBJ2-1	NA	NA	CASSLVPATEDNEQFF	TGTGCCAGCAGCTTAGTCCCTGCGACGGAAGACAATGAGCAGTTCTTC
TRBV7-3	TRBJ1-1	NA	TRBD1	CASSSNRGQTEAFF	TGTGCCAGCAGCTCCAACAGGGGGCAAACTGAAGCTTTCTTT
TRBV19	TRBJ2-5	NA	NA	CASSIGQAGETQYF	TGTGCCAGTAGTATTGGGCAGGCGGGAGAGACCCAGTACTTC
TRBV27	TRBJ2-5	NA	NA	CASSGRIQETQYF	TGTGCCAGCAGCGGACGGATCCAAGAGACCCAGTACTTC
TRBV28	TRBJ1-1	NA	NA	CASQSTEASYHTEAFF	TGTGCCAGCCAATCAACAGAAGCAAGTTATCACACTGAAGCTTTCTTT
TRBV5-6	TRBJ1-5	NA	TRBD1	CASSGGTGEYNQPQHF	TGTGCCAGCAGCGGGGGGACAGGGGAGTACAATCAGCCCCAGCATTTT
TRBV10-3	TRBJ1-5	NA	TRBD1	CAISADRGSNQPQHF	TGTGCCATCAGTGCCGACAGGGGGAGCAATCAGCCCCAGCATTTT
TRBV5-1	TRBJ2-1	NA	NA	CASSLLLASEQFF	TGCGCCAGCAGCTTACTCCTAGCGAGTGAGCAGTTCTTC
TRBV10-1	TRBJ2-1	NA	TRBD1	CASSEPTGAAGQFF	TGCGCCAGCAGTGAGCCGACAGGGGCGGCAGGGCAGTTCTTC
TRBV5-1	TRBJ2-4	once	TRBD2	CASSLDRLAGGSQYF	TGCGCCAGCAGCTTGGATCGCCTAGCGGGAGGGAGTCAGTACTTC
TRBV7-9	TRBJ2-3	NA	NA	CASSQWTDTQYF	TGTGCCAGCAGCCAATGGACAGATACGCAGTATTTT
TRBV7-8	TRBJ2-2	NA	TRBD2	CASSLVGLAGGPNTGELFF	TGTGCCAGCAGCTTAGTGGGACTAGCGGGAGGCCCGAACACCGGGGAGCTGTTTTTT
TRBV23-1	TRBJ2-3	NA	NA	CASSQSPEAGTDTQYF	TGCGCCAGCAGTCAATCTCCGGAGGCGGGGACAGATACGCAGTATTTT
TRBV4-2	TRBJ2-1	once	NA	CASSPFRGSSDEQFF	TGTGCCAGCAGCCCGTTCCGGGGATCTAGCGATGAGCAGTTCTTC
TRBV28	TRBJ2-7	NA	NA	CASSWGPAYEQYF	TGTGCCAGCAGTTGGGGGCCCGCCTACGAGCAGTACTTC
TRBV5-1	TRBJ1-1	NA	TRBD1	CASSPDRGNTEAFF	TGCGCCAGCAGCCCCGACAGGGGTAACACTGAAGCTTTCTTT
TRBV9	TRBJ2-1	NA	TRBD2	CASSVELATYNEQFF	TGTGCCAGCAGCGTAGAACTAGCGACCTACAATGAGCAGTTCTTC